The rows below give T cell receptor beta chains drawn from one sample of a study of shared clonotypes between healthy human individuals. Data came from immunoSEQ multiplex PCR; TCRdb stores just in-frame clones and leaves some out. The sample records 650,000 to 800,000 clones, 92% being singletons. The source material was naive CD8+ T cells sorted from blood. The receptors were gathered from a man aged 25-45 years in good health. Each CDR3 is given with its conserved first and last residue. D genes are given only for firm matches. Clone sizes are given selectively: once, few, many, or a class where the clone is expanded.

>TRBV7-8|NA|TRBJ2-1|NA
TGTGCCAGCAGCTTTTCCCAGGGCCGCTCCTACAATGAGCAGTTCTTC
CASSFSQGRSYNEQFF
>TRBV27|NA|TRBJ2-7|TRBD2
TGTGCCAGCAGTTTGTGGAGCGGGAGTACCGAGCAGTACTTC
CASSLWSGSTEQYF
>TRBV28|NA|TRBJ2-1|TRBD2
TGTGCCAGCAGTTTCGGGGGGGTCAATGAGCAGTTCTTC
CASSFGGVNEQFF
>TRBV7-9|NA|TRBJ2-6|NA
TGTGCCAGCAGCTTAGTTGAGGCTGGGGCCAACGTCCTGACTTTC
CASSLVEAGANVLTF
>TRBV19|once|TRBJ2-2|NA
TGTGCCAGTAGTATTGGCGGGCGGGGAACCGGGGAGCTGTTTTTT
CASSIGGRGTGELFF
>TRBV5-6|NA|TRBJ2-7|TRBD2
TGTGCCAGCAGCTACGGGACTAGCGGAGAACTAGAGCAGTACTTC
CASSYGTSGELEQYF
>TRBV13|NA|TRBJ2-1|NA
TGTGCCAGCAGCTGGGGGACACGGAATGAGCAGTTCTTC
CASSWGTRNEQFF
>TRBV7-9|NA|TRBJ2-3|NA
TGTGCCAGCAGTGAGCCGACCCGGGGGGATACGCAGTATTTT
CASSEPTRGDTQYF
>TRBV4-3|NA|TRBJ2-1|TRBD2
TGCGCCAGCAGCCAGATCTGGGGAATGGCGGGAGATAGGTCCTACAATGAGCAGTTCTTC
CASSQIWGMAGDRSYNEQFF
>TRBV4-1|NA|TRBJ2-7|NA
TGCGCCAGCAGCCAAGTTAAAGGCAGCTCCTACGAGCAGTACTTC
CASSQVKGSSYEQYF
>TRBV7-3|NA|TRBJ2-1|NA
TGTGCCAGCAGCTTACACTCCTACAATGAGCAGTTCTTC
CASSLHSYNEQFF
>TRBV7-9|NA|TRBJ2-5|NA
TGTGCCAGCAGCTTACCGACAAGCCAAGAGACCCAGTACTTC
CASSLPTSQETQYF
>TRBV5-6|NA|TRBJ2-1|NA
TGTGCCAGCAGCTTATCCCTCACCACCCGTTTCAATGAGCAGTTCTTC
CASSLSLTTRFNEQFF
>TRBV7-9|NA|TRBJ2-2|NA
TGTGCCAGCAGCTCTCCCTTAACCGGGGAGCTGTTTTTT
CASSSPLTGELFF
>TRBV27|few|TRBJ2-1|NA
TGTGCCAGCAGTTCCGGAGGACTTGAGCAGTTCTTC
CASSSGGLEQFF
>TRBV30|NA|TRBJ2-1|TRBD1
TGTGCCTGGAGTTGGACAGGGACATTGAGCAATGAGCAGTTCTTC
CAWSWTGTLSNEQFF
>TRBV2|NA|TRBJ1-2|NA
TGTGCCAGCAGTGAAGCTGGATTCTATGGCTACACCTTC
CASSEAGFYGYTF
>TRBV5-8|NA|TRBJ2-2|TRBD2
TGTGCCAGCAGCCCGACTAGCGGGAAAAGGAACACCGGGGAGCTGTTTTTT
CASSPTSGKRNTGELFF
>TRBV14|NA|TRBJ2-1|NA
TGTGCCAGCAGCCAATTTCAGTACGGAAATGAGCAGTTCTTC
CASSQFQYGNEQFF
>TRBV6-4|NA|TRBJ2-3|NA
TGTGCCAGCAGTGAAGGGGCTAGCAGCTATACAGATACGCAGTATTTT
CASSEGASSYTDTQYF
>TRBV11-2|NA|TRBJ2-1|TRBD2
TGTGCCAGCAGCTTAGGGGCGGGAGGCGGTTTTACCTACAATGAGCAGTTCTTC
CASSLGAGGGFTYNEQFF
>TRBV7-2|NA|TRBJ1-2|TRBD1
TGTGCCAGCAGCCCAGGCGCCGGGACAGGGGGGTATGGCTACACCTTC
CASSPGAGTGGYGYTF
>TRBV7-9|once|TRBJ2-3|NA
TGTGCCAGCAGCTTATCATCCCTCACAGATACGCAGTATTTT
CASSLSSLTDTQYF
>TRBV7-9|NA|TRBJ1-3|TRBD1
TGTGCCAGCGGACAGGGTGCGGGAAACACCATATATTTT
CASGQGAGNTIYF
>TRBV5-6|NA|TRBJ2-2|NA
TGTGCCAGCAGCTTGTTTCCAGAGAACACCGGGGAGCTGTTTTTT
CASSLFPENTGELFF
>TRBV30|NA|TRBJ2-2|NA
TGTGCCTGGACGGTGGGAGCGGGCACCGGGGAGCTGTTTTTT
CAWTVGAGTGELFF
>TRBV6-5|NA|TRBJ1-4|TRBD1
TGTGCCAGCAGCTATAGGACAGGCCGCCCTGAAAAACTGTTTTTT
CASSYRTGRPEKLFF
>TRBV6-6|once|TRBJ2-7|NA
TGTGCCAGCAGCTTAAGACAGTACGAGCAGTACTTC
CASSLRQYEQYF
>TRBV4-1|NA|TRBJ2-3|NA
TGCGCCAGCAGCCAAGGGGGAATCATGAATACGCAGTATTTT
CASSQGGIMNTQYF
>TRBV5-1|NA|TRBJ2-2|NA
TGCGCCAGCAGCGCGACAGGGAACACCGGGGAGCTGTTTTTT
CASSATGNTGELFF
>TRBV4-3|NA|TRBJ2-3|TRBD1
TGCGCCAGCAGCCCGGACAGGGGGACAGATACGCAGTATTTT
CASSPDRGTDTQYF